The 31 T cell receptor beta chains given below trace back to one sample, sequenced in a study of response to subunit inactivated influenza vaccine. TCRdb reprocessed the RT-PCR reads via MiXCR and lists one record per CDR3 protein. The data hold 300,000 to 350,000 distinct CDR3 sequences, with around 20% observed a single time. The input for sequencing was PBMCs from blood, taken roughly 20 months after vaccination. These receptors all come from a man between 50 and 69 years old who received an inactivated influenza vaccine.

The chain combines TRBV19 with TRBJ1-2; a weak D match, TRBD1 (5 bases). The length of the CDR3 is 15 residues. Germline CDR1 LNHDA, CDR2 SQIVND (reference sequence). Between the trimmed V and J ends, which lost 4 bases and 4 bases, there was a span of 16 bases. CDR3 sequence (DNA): TGTGCCAGTAGTACGCCCGGGACCGACCCCTATGGCTACACCTTC. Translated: CASSTPGTDPYGYTF.

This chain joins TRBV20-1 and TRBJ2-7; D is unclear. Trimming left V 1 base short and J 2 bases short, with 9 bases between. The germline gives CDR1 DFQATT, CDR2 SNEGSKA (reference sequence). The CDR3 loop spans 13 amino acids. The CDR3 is CSARGGRTYEQYF. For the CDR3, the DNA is TGCAGTGCTAGAGGGGGTAGAACCTACGAGCAGTACTTC.

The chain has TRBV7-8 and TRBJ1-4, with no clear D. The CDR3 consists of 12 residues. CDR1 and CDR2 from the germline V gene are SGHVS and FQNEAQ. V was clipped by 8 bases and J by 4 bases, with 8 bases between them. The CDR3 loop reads CASGKHNEKLFF. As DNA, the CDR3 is TGTGCCAGCGGGAAACATAATGAAAAACTGTTTTTT.

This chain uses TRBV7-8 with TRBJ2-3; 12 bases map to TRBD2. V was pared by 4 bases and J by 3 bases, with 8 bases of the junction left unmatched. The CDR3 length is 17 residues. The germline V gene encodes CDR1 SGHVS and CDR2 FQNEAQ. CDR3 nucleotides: TGTGCCAGCAGCTCAAGAACTAGCGGGGGGTTTACAGATACGCAGTATTTT. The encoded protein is CASSSRTSGGFTDTQYF.

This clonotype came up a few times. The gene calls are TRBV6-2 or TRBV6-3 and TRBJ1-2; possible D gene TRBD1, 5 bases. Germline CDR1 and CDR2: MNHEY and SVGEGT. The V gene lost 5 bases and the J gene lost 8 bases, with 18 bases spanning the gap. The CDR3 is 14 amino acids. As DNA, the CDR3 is TGTGCCAGCAGTGGGGGAGGGGTGTCGACCGGCTACACCTTC. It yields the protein CASSGGGVSTGYTF.

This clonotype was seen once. CDR3: CASSQGIAIPYEQYF. The CDR3 DNA follows: TGTGCCAGCAGCCAAGGGATAGCAATCCCCTACGAGCAGTACTTC. The gene calls are TRBV3-1 and TRBJ2-7; no clear D gene. Germline-derived CDR1 and CDR2 are LGHDT and YNNKEL (reference sequence). This CDR3 region has 15 residues. V gave up 1 base and J gave up 2 bases, with 12 bases separating them.

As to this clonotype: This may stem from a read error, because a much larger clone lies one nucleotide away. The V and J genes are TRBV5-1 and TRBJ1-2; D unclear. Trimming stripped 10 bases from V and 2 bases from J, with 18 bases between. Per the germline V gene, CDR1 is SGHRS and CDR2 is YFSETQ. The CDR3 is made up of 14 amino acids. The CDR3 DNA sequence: TGCGCCGGCAAGTTCCGTGAGACGAACTATGGCTACACCTTC. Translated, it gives CAGKFRETNYGYTF.

In nucleotides, the CDR3 is TGTGCCAGCAGTCCTTCCAGGGCATCCTACGAGCAGTACTTC. It specifies CASSPSRASYEQYF. The chain combines TRBV12-3 or TRBV12-4 with TRBJ2-7, with D perhaps TRBD1 (5 bases). V was pared by 5 bases and J by 1 base, with 12 bases between. This CDR3 is 14 amino acids long.

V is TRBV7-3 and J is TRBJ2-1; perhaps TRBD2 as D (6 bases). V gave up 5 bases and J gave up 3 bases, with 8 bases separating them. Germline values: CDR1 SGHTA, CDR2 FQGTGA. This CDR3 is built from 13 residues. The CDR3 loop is CASSQGLYNEQFF. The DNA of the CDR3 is TGTGCCAGCAGCCAGGGACTCTACAATGAGCAGTTCTTC.

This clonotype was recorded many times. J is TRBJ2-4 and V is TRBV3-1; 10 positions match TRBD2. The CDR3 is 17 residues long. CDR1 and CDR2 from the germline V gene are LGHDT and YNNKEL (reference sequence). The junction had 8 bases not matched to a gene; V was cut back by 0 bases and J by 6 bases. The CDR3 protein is CASSQDWAVAGGNIQYF. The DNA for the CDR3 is TGTGCCAGCAGCCAAGATTGGGCGGTAGCGGGGGGAAACATTCAGTACTTC.

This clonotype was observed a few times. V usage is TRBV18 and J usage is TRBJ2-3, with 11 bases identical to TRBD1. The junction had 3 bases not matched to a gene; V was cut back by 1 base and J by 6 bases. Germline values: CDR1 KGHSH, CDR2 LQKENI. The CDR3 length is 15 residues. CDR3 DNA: TGTGCCAGCTCACCACAAGGGACAGGGGGTGATACGCAGTATTTT. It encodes CASSPQGTGGDTQYF.

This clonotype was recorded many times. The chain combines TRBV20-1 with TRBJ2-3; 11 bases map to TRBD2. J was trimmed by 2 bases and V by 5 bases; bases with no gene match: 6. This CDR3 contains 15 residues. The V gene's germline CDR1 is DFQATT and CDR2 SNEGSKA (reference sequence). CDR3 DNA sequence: TGCAGTGCTCCCGGGACTAGCGGCTACACAGATACGCAGTATTTT. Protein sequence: CSAPGTSGYTDTQYF.

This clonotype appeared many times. The CDR3 is CASSRDRINGYTF. The CDR3, as DNA: TGTGCCAGCAGTCGAGACAGGATCAACGGCTACACCTTC. The chain has TRBV12-3 or TRBV12-4 and TRBJ1-2, with D possibly being TRBD1 (6 bases). V lost 5 bases, J lost 8 bases, and 15 bases lay in between. This CDR3 region has 13 residues.

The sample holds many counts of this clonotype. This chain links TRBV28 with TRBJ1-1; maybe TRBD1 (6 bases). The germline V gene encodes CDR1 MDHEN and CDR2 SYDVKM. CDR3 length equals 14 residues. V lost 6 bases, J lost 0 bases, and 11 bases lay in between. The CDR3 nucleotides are TGTGCCAGCAGAGCGGACAGAGTGAACACTGAAGCTTTCTTT. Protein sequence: CASRADRVNTEAFF.

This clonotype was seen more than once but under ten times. The CDR3 protein is CASSSFEGGSQHF. The CDR3 coding sequence is TGTGCCAGCAGCTCGTTCGAGGGGGGTTCCCAGCATTTT. The rearrangement joins TRBV7-2 to TRBJ1-5; possibly TRBD1 for D (6 bases). V was pared by 4 bases and J by 11 bases, with 15 bases between. CDR3 size: 13 residues. The V gene's germline CDR1 is SGHTA and CDR2 FQGNSA.

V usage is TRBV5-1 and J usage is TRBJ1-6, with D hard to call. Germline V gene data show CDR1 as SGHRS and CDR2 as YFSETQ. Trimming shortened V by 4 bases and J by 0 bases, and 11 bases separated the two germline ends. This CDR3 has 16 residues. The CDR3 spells CASSVDGSSYNSPLHF. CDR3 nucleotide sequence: TGCGCCAGCAGCGTGGACGGAAGCTCCTATAATTCACCCCTCCACTTT.

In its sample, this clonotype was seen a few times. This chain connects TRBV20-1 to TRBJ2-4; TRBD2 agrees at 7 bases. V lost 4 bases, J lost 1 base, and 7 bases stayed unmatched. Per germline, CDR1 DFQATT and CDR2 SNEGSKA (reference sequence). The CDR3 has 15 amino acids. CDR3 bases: TGCAGTGCTACGTCCCTTAGCGGGGCCAAAAACATTCAGTACTTC. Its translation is CSATSLSGAKNIQYF.

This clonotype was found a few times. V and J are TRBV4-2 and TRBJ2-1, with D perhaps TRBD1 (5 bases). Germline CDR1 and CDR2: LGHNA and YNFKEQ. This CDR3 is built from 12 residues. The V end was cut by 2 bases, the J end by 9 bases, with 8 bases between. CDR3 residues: CASSQQGIEQFF. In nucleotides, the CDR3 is TGTGCCAGCAGCCAACAGGGAATTGAGCAGTTCTTC.

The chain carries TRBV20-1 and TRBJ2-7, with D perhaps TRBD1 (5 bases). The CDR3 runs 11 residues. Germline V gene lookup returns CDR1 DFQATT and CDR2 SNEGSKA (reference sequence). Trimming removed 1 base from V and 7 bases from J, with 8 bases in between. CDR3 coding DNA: TGCAGTGCTAGAGTTTCAGGGGAGCAGTACTTC. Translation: CSARVSGEQYF.

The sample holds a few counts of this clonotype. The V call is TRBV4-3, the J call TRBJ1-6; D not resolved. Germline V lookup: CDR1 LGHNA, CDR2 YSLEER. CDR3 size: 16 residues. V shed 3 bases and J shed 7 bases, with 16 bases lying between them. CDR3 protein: CASSHPSPGGNSPLHF. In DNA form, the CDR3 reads TGCGCCAGCAGCCACCCATCACCGGGAGGCAATTCACCCCTCCACTTT.

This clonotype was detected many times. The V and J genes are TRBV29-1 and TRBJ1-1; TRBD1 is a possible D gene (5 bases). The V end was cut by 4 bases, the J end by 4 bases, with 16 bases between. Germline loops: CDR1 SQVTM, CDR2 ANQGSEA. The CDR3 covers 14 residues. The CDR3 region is CSVARQRGATEAFF. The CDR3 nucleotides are TGCAGCGTTGCCCGACAGAGGGGCGCCACTGAAGCTTTCTTT.

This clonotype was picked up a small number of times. In DNA form, the CDR3 reads TGCAGTGCTATAAACGAGGGGAGTCCCTACGAGCAGTACTTC. It translates to CSAINEGSPYEQYF. The chain is built from TRBV20-1 and TRBJ2-7; D may correspond to TRBD1 or TRBD2 (5 bases each). V lost 4 bases and J 2 bases, leaving 15 bases between the germline ends. Germline V gives CDR1 DFQATT, CDR2 SNEGSKA (reference sequence). There are 14 residues in the CDR3.

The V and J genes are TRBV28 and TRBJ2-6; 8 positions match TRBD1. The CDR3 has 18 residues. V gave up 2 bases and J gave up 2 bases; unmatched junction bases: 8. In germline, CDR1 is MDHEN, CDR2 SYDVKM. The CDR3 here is CASSLRQGAVPGANVLTF. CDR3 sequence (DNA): TGTGCCAGCAGTTTAAGGCAGGGGGCCGTACCTGGGGCCAACGTCCTGACTTTC.

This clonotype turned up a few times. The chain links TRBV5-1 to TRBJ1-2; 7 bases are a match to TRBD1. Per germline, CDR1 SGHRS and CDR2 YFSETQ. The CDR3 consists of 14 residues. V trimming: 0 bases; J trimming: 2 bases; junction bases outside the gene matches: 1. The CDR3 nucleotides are TGCGCCAGCAGCTTGGTACAGGGGAACTATGGCTACACCTTC. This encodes CASSLVQGNYGYTF.

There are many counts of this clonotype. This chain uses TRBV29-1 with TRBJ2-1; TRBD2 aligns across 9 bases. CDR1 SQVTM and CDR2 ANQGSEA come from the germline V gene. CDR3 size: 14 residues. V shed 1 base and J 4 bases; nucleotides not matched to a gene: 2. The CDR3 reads CSVEGLAAYNEQFF. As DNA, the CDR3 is TGCAGCGTTGAAGGACTAGCGGCGTACAATGAGCAGTTCTTC.

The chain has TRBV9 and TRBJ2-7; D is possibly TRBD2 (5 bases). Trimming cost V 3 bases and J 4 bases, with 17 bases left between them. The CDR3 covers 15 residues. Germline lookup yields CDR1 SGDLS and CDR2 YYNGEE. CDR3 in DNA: TGTGCCAGCAGCGGCCCCCGCAGCGGCCCTTACGAGCAGTACTTC. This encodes CASSGPRSGPYEQYF.

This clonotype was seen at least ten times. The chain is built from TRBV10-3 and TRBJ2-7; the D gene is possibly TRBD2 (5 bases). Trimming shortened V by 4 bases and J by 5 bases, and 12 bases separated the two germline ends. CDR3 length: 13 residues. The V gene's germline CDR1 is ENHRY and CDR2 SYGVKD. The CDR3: CAISGTSADEQYF. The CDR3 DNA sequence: TGTGCCATCAGTGGGACTTCGGCGGACGAGCAGTACTTC.

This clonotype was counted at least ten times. CDR3 in amino acids: CASSSHEHSNQPQHF. CDR3 sequence (DNA): TGTGCCAGCAGCTCACACGAGCATAGCAATCAGCCCCAGCATTTT. The chain joins TRBV2 to TRBJ1-5, with unresolved D. The CDR3 covers 15 residues. V was trimmed by 6 bases and J by 0 bases, leaving 12 bases between them. In germline, CDR1 is SNHLY, CDR2 FYNNEI.

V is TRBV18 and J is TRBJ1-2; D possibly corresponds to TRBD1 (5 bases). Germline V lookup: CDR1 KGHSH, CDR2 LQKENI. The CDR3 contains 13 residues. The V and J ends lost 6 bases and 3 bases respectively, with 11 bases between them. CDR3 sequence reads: CASSEGKDYGYTF. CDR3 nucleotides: TGTGCCAGCTCCGAGGGGAAGGACTATGGCTACACCTTC.

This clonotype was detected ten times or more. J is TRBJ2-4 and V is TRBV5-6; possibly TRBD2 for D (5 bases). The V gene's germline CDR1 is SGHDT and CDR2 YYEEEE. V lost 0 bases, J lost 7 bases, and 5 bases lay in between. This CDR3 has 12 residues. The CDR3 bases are TGTGCCAGCAGCTTGGGCGGGAACATTCAGTACTTC. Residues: CASSLGGNIQYF.

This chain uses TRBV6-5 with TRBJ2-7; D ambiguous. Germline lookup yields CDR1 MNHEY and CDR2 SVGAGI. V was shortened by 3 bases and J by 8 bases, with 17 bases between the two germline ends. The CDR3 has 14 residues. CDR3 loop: CASSYGVSGGKQYF. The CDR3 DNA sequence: TGTGCCAGCAGTTATGGGGTATCTGGTGGTAAGCAGTACTTC.